This T cell receptor (beta chain) was sequenced during a study of blood T cell repertoires in COVID-19. In the study overall: Sites in the United States, Italy and Spain provided acute and convalescent COVID-19 samples. From T cells, B-cell-depleted T cells, or PBMCs came the material, which was cDNA or gDNA.

Original analysis: The authors estimated nucleated cell counts from reference gene primer amplification. Clones were sequenced by immunoSEQ multiplex PCR, and TCRdb holds only the in-frame ones, with some missing. Clone size and the V and J calls come from that table; the DNA yielded D and trimming. The sample records approximately 99,000 clones, 80% to 85% being singletons. V lost 3 bases, J lost 7 bases, and 12 bases lay in between. This CDR3 has 13 residues. Germline-derived CDR1 and CDR2 are SNHLY and FYNNEI. Sequenced material: peripheral blood. J is TRBJ1-2 and V is TRBV2, with a possible D match to TRBD1 (5 bases). This sequence originates from an older man with active or convalescent COVID-19. The chain's CDR3 is CASSDTGYGGYTF. Written as DNA, the CDR3 is TGTGCCAGCAGTGACACAGGTTATGGTGGCTACACCTTC.